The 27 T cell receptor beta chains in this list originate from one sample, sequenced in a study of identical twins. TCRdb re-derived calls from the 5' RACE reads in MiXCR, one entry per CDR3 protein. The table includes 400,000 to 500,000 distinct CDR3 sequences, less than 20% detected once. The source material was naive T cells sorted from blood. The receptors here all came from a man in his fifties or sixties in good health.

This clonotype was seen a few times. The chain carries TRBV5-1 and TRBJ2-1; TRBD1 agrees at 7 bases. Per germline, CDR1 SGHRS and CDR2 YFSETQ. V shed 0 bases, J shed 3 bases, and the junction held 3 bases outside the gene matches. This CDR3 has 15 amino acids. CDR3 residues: CASSLVGTDYNEQFF. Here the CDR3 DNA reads TGCGCCAGCAGCTTGGTGGGGACAGACTACAATGAGCAGTTCTTC. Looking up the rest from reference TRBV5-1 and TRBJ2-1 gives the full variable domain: KAGVTQTPRYLIKTRGQQVTLSCSPISGHRSVSWYQQTPGQGLQFLFEYFSETQRNKGNFPGRFSGRQFSNSRSEMNVSTLELGDSALYLCASSLVGTDYNEQFFGPGTRLTVL.

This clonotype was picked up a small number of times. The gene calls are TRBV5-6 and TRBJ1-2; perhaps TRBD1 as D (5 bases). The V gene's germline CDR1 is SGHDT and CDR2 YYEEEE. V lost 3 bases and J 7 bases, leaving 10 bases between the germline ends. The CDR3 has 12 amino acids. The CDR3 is CASSSRDGGYTF. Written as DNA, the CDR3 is TGTGCCAGCAGCTCAAGGGACGGTGGCTACACCTTC.

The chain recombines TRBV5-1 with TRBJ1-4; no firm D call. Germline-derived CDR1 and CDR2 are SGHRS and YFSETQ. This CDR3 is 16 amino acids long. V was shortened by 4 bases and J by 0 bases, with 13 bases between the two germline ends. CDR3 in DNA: TGCGCCAGCAGCGTGCGGACCGACGCAACTAATGAAAAACTGTTTTTT. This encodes CASSVRTDATNEKLFF.

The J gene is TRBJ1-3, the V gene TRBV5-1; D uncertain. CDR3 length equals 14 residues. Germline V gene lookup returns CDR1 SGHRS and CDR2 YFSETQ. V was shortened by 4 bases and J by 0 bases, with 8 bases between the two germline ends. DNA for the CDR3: TGCGCCAGCAGCGGAGGCAGCTCTGGAAACACCATATATTTT. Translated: CASSGGSSGNTIYF.

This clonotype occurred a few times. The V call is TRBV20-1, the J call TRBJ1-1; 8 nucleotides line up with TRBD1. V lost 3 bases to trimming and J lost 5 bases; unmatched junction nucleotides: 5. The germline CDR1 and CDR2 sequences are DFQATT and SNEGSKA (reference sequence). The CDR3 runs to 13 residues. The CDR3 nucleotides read TGCAGTGCTAGTACAGGGGGAGTAACTGAAGCTTTCTTT. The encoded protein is CSASTGGVTEAFF.

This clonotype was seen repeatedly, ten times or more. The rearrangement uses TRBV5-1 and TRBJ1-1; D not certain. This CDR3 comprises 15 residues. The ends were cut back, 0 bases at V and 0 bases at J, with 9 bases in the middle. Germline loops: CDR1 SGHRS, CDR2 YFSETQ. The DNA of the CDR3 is TGCGCCAGCAGCTTGGGGCCTACCTTGAACACTGAAGCTTTCTTT. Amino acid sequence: CASSLGPTLNTEAFF.

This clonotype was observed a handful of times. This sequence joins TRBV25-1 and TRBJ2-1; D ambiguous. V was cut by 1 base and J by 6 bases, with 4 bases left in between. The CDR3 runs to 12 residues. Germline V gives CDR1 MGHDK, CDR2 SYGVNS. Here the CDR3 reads CASSESINEQFF. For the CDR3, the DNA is TGTGCCAGCAGTGAATCCATCAATGAGCAGTTCTTC.

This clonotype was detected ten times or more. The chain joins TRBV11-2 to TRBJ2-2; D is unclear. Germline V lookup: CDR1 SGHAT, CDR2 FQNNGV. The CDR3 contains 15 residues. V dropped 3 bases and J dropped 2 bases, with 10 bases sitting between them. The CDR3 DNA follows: TGTGCCAGCAGCTTCGAATACGCCAACACCGGGGAGCTGTTTTTT. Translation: CASSFEYANTGELFF.

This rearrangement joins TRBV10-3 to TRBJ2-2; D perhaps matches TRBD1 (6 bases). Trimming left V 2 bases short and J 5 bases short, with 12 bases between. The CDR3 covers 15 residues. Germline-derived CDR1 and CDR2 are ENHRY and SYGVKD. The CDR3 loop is CAISETLQGTGELFF. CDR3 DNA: TGTGCCATCAGTGAGACACTTCAGGGGACCGGGGAGCTGTTTTTT.

CDR3 residues: CATSRDQRQGLFTGELFF. CDR3 nucleotide sequence: TGTGCCACCAGCAGAGATCAGAGACAGGGACTTTTCACCGGGGAGCTGTTTTTT. The chain uses TRBV15 and TRBJ2-2; D might be TRBD1 (7 bases). CDR1 LNHNV and CDR2 YYDKDF come from the germline V gene (reference sequence). V lost 0 bases and J lost 4, with 18 bases in between. The CDR3 is made up of 18 amino acids.

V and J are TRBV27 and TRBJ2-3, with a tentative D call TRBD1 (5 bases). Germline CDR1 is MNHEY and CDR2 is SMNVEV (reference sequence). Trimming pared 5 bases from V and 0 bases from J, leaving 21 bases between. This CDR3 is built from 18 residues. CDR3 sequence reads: CASSAADSAHASTDTQYF. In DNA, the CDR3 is TGTGCCAGCAGTGCCGCTGACAGCGCCCATGCTAGCACAGATACGCAGTATTTT.

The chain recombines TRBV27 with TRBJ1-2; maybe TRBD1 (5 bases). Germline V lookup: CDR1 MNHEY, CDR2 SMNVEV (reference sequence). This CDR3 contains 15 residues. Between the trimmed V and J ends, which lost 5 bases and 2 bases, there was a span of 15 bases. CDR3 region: CASSRGPGLNYGYTF. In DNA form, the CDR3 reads TGTGCCAGCAGTCGGGGACCGGGGCTGAACTATGGCTACACCTTC.

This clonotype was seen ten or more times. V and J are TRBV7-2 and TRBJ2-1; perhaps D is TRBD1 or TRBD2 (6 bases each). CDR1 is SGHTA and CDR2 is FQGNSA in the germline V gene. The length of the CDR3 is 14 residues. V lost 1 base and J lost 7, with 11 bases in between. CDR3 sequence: CASSLVRGPNEQFF. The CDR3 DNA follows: TGTGCCAGCAGCTTAGTTCGGGGGCCGAATGAGCAGTTCTTC.

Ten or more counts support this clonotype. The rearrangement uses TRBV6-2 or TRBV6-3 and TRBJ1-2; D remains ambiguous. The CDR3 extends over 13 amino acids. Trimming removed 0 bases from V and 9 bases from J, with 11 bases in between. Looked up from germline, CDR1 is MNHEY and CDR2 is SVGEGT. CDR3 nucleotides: TGTGCCAGCAGTTACTCGAGAGGGAGGAGCTACACCTTC. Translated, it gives CASSYSRGRSYTF.

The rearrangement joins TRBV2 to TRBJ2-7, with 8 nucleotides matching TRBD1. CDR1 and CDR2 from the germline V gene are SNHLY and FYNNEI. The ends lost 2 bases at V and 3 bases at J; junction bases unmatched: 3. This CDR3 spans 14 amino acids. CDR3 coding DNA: TGTGCCAGCAGTGAACAGGGGGCGATCTACGAGCAGTACTTC. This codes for CASSEQGAIYEQYF.

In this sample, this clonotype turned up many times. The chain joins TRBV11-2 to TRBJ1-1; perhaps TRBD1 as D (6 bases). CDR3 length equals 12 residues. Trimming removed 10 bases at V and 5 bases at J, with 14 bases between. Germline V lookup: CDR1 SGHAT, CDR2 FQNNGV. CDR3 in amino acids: CATGALITEAFF. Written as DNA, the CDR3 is TGTGCCACAGGGGCTTTAATAACTGAAGCTTTCTTT.

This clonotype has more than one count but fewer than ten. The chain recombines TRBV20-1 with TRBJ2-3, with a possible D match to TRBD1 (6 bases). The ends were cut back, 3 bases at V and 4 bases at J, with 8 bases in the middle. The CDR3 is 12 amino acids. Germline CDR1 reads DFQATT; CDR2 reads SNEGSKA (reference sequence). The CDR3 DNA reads TGCAGTGCTAGGGGGGCCCCAGATACGCAGTATTTT. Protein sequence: CSARGAPDTQYF.

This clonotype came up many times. The CDR3 is CASSLLATGTHGYTF. The DNA of the CDR3 is TGTGCCAGCAGTCTTCTCGCGACAGGCACCCATGGCTACACCTTC. V is TRBV12-3 or TRBV12-4 and J is TRBJ1-2, with a tentative D call TRBD1 (6 bases). This CDR3 comprises 15 residues. Trimming removed 5 bases at V and 6 bases at J, with 19 bases between.

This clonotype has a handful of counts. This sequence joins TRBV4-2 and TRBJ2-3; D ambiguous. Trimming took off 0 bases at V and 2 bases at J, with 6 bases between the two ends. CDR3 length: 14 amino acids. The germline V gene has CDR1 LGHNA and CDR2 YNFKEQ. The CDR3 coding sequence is TGTGCCAGCAGCCAAGACGCTTCCACAGATACGCAGTATTTT. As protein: CASSQDASTDTQYF.

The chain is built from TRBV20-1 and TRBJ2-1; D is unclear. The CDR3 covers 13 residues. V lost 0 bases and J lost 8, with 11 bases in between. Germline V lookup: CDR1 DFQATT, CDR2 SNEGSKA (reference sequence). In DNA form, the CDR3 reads TGCAGTGCTAGAGATCCTCGCCAGTATGAGCAGTTCTTC. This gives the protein CSARDPRQYEQFF.

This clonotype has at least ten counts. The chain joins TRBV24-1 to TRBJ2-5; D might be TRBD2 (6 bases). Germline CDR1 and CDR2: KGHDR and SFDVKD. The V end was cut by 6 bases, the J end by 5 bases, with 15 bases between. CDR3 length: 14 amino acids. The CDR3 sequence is CATSPLGGEETQYF. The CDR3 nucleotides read TGTGCCACCAGTCCCCTGGGCGGGGAGGAGACCCAGTACTTC.

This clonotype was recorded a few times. The CDR3 DNA is TGTGCCAGCAGCGGGGGACAAGAAGCTTTCTTT. The encoded protein is CASSGGQEAFF. The chain combines TRBV12-3 or TRBV12-4 with TRBJ1-1, with D perhaps matching TRBD1 (6 bases). The CDR3 is made up of 11 amino acids. Trimming removed 6 bases from V and 8 bases from J, with 10 bases in between.

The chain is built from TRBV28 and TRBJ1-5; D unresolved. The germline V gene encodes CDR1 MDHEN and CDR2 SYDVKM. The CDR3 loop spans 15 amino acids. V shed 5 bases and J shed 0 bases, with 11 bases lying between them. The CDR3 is CASSPRGPSNQPQHF. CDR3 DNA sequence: TGTGCCAGCAGTCCACGCGGGCCTAGCAATCAGCCCCAGCATTTT.

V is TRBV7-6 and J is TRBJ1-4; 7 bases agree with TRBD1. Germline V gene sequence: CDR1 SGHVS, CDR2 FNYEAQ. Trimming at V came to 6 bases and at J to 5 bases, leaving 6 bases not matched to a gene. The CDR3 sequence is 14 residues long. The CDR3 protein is CASSRTGGNEKLFF. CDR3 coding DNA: TGTGCCAGCAGTCGGACAGGCGGGAATGAAAAACTGTTTTTT.

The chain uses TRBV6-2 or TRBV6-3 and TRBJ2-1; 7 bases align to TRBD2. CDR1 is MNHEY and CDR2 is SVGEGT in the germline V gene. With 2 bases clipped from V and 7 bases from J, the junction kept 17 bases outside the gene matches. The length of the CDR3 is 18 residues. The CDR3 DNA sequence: TGTGCCAGCAGTTACCTCCGTTCCGGACTAGACACCTTGAATGAGCAGTTCTTC. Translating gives CASSYLRSGLDTLNEQFF.

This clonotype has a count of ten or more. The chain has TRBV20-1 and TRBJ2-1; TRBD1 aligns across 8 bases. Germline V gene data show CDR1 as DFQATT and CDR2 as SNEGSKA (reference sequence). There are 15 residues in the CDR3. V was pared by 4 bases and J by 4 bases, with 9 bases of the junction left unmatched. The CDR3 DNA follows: TGCAGTGCTAACAACGACAGGGGATTATACAATGAGCAGTTCTTC. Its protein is CSANNDRGLYNEQFF.

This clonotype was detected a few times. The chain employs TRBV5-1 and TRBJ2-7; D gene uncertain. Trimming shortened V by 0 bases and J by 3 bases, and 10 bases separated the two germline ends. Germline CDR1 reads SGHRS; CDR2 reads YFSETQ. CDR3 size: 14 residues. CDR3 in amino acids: CASSLGFGDYEQYF. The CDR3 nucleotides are TGCGCCAGCAGCTTGGGTTTTGGGGACTACGAGCAGTACTTC.